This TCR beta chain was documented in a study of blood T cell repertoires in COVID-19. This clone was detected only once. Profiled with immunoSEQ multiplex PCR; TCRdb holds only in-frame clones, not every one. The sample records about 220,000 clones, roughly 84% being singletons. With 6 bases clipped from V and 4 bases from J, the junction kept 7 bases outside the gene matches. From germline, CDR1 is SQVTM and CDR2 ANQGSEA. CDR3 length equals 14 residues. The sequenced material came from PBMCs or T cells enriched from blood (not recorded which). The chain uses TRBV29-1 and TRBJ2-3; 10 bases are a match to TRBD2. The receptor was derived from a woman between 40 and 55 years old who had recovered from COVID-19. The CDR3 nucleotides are TGCAGCGTGGCTAGCGGGAGCTCCCCAGATACGCAGTATTTT. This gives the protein CSVASGSSPDTQYF.